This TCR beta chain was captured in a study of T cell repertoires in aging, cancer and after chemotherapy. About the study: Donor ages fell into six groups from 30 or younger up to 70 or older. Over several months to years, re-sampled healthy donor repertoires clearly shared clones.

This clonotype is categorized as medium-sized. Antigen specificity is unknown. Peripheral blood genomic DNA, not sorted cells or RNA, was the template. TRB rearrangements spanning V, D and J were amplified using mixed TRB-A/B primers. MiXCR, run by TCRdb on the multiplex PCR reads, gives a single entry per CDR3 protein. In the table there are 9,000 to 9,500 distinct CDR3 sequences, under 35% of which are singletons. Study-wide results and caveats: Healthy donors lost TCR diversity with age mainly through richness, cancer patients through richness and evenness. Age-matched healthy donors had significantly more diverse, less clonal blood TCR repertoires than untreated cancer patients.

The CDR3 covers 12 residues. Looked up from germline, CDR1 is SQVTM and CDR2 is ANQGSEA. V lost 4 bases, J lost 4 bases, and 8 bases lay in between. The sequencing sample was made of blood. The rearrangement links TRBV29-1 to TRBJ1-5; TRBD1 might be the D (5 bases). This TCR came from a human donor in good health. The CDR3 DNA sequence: TGCAGCGTTGGGGGGAATAATCAGCCCCAGCATTTT. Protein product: CSVGGNNQPQHF.